This T cell receptor (beta chain) was captured in a study of cytomegalovirus exposure and HLA in healthy donors. Whole-study results and caveats: Reports described diagnosis of cytomegalovirus status by the classifier as highly specific and sensitive. CMV antigen specificity was confirmed in vitro for a few CMV-associated chains. It was found in a later analysis that first-cohort TCR clusters tended to co-occur in the approximately 130 validation repertoires. Cytomegalovirus-associated TCR beta chains were listed, numbering approximately 150.

Trimming removed 5 bases at V and 8 bases at J, with 16 bases between. The CDR3 is 13 residues long. The V gene's germline CDR1 is MDHEN and CDR2 SYDVKM. Data came from immunoSEQ multiplex PCR; TCRdb stores just in-frame clones and leaves some out. This sample carries about 95,000 clones, 85% of them seen once, and the ten largest clones take around 20%. Comments on this clone: Its antigen is not known.

What was sequenced was PBMCs. The chain couples TRBV28 to TRBJ2-7; D is possibly TRBD2 (5 bases). The sequence came from a man aged 18 to 35 in good health and CMV-seropositive. The CDR3 is CASSLSGWAKQYF. The CDR3 bases are TGTGCCAGCAGTCTCTCGGGGTGGGCGAAGCAGTACTTC.